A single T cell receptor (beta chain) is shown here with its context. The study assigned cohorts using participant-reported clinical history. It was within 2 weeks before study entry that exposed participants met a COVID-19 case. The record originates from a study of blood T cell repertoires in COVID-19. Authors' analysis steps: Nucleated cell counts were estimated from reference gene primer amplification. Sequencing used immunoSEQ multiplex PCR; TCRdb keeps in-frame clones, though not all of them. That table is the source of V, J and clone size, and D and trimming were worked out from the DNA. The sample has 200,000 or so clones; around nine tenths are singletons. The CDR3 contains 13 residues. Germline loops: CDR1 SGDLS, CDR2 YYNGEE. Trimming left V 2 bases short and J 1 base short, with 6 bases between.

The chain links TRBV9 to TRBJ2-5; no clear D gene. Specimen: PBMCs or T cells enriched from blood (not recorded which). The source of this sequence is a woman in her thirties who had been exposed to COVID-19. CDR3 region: CASSVSAQETQYF. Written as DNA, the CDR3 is TGTGCCAGCAGCGTCAGTGCCCAAGAGACCCAGTACTTC.